These 3 T cell receptor beta chains were sequenced from one sample in a study of CD8 T cells in ankylosing spondylitis. From the 5' RACE reads, TCRdb called clonotypes with MiXCR, one entry per CDR3 protein. The table records approximately 240,000 distinct CDR3 sequences, roughly a quarter of them present only once. Sequenced material: blood, either unsorted or a sorted T cell fraction (not recorded which). The receptors come from a male donor with ankylosing spondylitis or in good health (not recorded which).

This clonotype was observed a few times. The chain couples TRBV20-1 to TRBJ2-5, with a tentative D call TRBD2 (7 bases). The V end was cut by 6 bases, the J end by 5 bases, with 16 bases between. CDR1 DFQATT and CDR2 SNEGSKA come from the germline V gene (reference sequence). The CDR3 contains 13 residues. CDR3 in DNA: TGCAGTGCCGCCGGGGGGCAAGGGGAGACCCAGTACTTC. This codes for CSAAGGQGETQYF.

This clonotype was found many times. The chain uses TRBV20-1 and TRBJ2-1; D gene uncertain. The V gene's germline CDR1 is DFQATT and CDR2 SNEGSKA (reference sequence). This CDR3 is built from 12 residues. V was cut by 3 bases and J by 8 bases, with 11 bases left in between. The CDR3 sequence is CSASQYDDEQFF. The CDR3 DNA sequence: TGCAGTGCTAGCCAGTACGACGATGAGCAGTTCTTC.

The chain uses TRBV6-1 and TRBJ2-7, with D perhaps TRBD2 (5 bases). Germline V gene lookup returns CDR1 MNHNS and CDR2 SASEGT. V lost 6 bases, J lost 2 bases, and 17 bases lay in between. The CDR3 length is 15 residues. CDR3 nucleotide sequence: TGTGCCAGCAGCCGGGGTAAGGGAGCCACCTACGAGCAGTACTTC. Its translation: CASSRGKGATYEQYF.